The 5 T cell receptor beta chains given below trace back to one sample, sequenced in a study of T cells in Graves' hyperthyroidism and ophthalmopathy. Authors of the study amplified TCR beta CDR3 regions from RNA transcripts. The HTBI primer set was used in a first-round RT-PCR of the TCR CDR3. Using its own MiXCR run on the multiplex PCR reads, TCRdb lists one record per CDR3 protein. This sample has about 210,000 distinct CDR3 sequences, with about a sixth found just once. Sample: blood. The source of these receptors is a man aged 50 to 60 with Graves' hyperthyroidism.

This clonotype was seen a handful of times. The V and J genes are TRBV20-1 and TRBJ1-5; D is possibly TRBD1 (5 bases). Germline V lookup: CDR1 DFQATT, CDR2 SNEGSKA (reference sequence). V lost 1 base to trimming and J lost 1 base, with 8 bases between them. The CDR3 is 14 residues long. The CDR3 reads CSARGWDSNQPQHF. The CDR3 DNA is TGCAGTGCTAGAGGCTGGGACAGCAATCAGCCCCAGCATTTT.

The rearrangement uses TRBV27 and TRBJ1-4, with a possible D match to TRBD1 (5 bases). V was shortened by 6 bases and J by 8 bases, with 16 bases between the two germline ends. The germline V gene has CDR1 MNHEY and CDR2 SMNVEV (reference sequence). The length of the CDR3 is 14 residues. DNA for the CDR3: TGTGCCAGCAGACCGGGACTCGAAGGAGAAAAACTGTTTTTT. This gives the protein CASRPGLEGEKLFF.

In its sample, this clonotype was seen once. J is TRBJ1-2 and V is TRBV20-1; D may be TRBD1 (6 bases). This CDR3 region has 15 residues. Trimming removed 5 bases at V and 4 bases at J, with 20 bases between. Germline V gene lookup returns CDR1 DFQATT and CDR2 SNEGSKA (reference sequence). The CDR3 is CSAGGTGRGIYGYTF. The CDR3 DNA is TGCAGTGCTGGGGGCACAGGGCGGGGTATCTATGGCTACACCTTC.

This clonotype has only a few counts. A much larger clone differs from this one at a single base, so this may be a read error. V usage is TRBV3-1 and J usage is TRBJ2-3; D perhaps matches TRBD2 (6 bases). Per germline, CDR1 LGHDT and CDR2 YNNKEL (reference sequence). The V gene lost 5 bases and the J gene lost 5 bases, with 14 bases spanning the gap. The CDR3 runs to 14 residues. This CDR3 is CASSKGLLIDTQYF. The CDR3 coding sequence is TGTGCCAGCAGCAAGGGACTTCTCATAGATACGCAGTATTTT.

The rearrangement joins TRBV19 to TRBJ1-1, with D uncertain. Germline assignment: CDR1 LNHDA and CDR2 SQIVND (reference sequence). Trimming stripped 10 bases from V and 1 base from J, with 4 bases between. The CDR3 runs 10 residues. Written as DNA, the CDR3 is TGTGCCACGAAGAACACTGAAGCTTTCTTT. This sequence encodes CATKNTEAFF.